This T cell receptor beta chain derives from a study of technical replicates of blood from a handful of donors. Here immunoSEQ multiplex PCR was the method, and the copy in TCRdb shows in-frame clones only, minus some. Of 40,000 to 60,000 clones in the sample, more than 85% were seen once. Germline V CDR1 and CDR2: SQVTM, ANQGSEA. The CDR3 sequence is 13 residues long. V gave up 6 bases and J gave up 6 bases, with 15 bases separating them. This clonotype was obtained from a human donor in good health. Some clones in this sample may be carry-over from other donors' samples. Sequencing was carried out using PBMCs. J is TRBJ1-5 and V is TRBV29-1, with D possibly being TRBD1 (6 bases). DNA for the CDR3: TGCAGCGTGACGGGGGGCAGCGGTCAGCCCCAGCATTTT. It is translated as CSVTGGSGQPQHF.